Presented here are 15 T cell receptor beta chains from one specimen sequenced in a study of cytomegalovirus exposure and HLA in healthy donors. Profiled with immunoSEQ multiplex PCR; TCRdb holds only in-frame clones, not every one. The table records around 250,000 clones, around 91% of them present only once. The sample was PBMCs. These receptors all stem from a woman under 30 in good health and CMV-seronegative.

The chain employs TRBV28 and TRBJ1-4; D is possibly TRBD1 (6 bases). CDR3 length: 16 amino acids. The germline V and J ends were trimmed by 6 bases and 2 bases, with 16 bases remaining between them. Germline CDR1 MDHEN, CDR2 SYDVKM. The DNA for the CDR3 is TGTGCCAGCAGATTAGACCCAGGGGAGACTAATGAAAAACTGTTTTTT. It yields the protein CASRLDPGETNEKLFF.

The chain uses TRBV2 and TRBJ2-5; 13 nucleotides match TRBD2. Germline lookup yields CDR1 SNHLY and CDR2 FYNNEI. V was pared by 6 bases and J by 5 bases, with 6 bases of the junction left unmatched. This CDR3 contains 15 residues. CDR3 protein: CASRLTSGGFETQYF. DNA for the CDR3: TGTGCCAGCAGGTTGACTAGCGGGGGGTTTGAGACCCAGTACTTC.

The V call is TRBV19, the J call TRBJ1-1; D not resolved. Germline-derived CDR1 and CDR2 are LNHDA and SQIVND (reference sequence). Trimming shortened V by 7 bases and J by 9 bases, and 12 bases separated the two germline ends. The CDR3 sequence is 11 residues long. The CDR3 DNA reads as TGTGCCAGTATTATCGGACTGCAAGCTTTCTTT. This gives the protein CASIIGLQAFF.

Note on this clone: Other nucleotide sequences in the sample specify the same CDR3. This chain links TRBV28 with TRBJ1-2; TRBD1 is a possible D gene (5 bases). This CDR3 region has 12 residues. Deletions cut 4 bases from V and 3 bases from J, with 6 bases between. Germline lookup yields CDR1 MDHEN and CDR2 SYDVKM. CDR3 loop: CASSWGDYGYTF. The CDR3 DNA is TGTGCCAGCAGTTGGGGGGACTATGGCTACACCTTC.

The CDR3 reads CASSVGQPNTGELFF. As DNA, the CDR3 is TGCGCCAGCAGCGTCGGACAGCCGAACACCGGGGAGCTGTTTTTT. The genes are TRBV5-1 and TRBJ2-2, with a tentative D call TRBD1 (6 bases). Germline-derived CDR1 and CDR2 are SGHRS and YFSETQ. Trimming took 4 bases from V and 0 from J, leaving 10 bases between them. There are 15 residues in the CDR3.

The rearrangement links TRBV9 to TRBJ1-5; 9 positions agree with TRBD1. V lost 2 bases, J lost 6 bases, and 6 bases stayed unmatched. The length of the CDR3 is 15 residues. Germline assignment: CDR1 SGDLS and CDR2 YYNGEE. CDR3 nucleotide sequence: TGTGCCAGCAGCGTTGGACAGGGGTTCCCTCAGCCCCAGCATTTT. Translating it yields CASSVGQGFPQPQHF.

CDR3 protein: CASSSPDRNNYGYTF. The CDR3 DNA follows: TGTGCCAGCAGCTCCCCGGACAGGAACAACTATGGCTACACCTTC. The rearrangement links TRBV13 to TRBJ1-2, with 7 bases lining up with TRBD1. The CDR3 is 15 residues long. The trim removed 4 bases at V and 2 bases at J, leaving 7 bases unmatched. Germline CDR1 is PRHDT and CDR2 is FYEKMQ (reference sequence).

The rearrangement links TRBV2 to TRBJ2-7; D gene ambiguous. The CDR3 contains 14 residues. V was pared by 2 bases and J by 1 base, with 9 bases between. The V gene's germline CDR1 is SNHLY and CDR2 FYNNEI. CDR3 in amino acids: CASSENALSYEQYF. The CDR3 DNA reads as TGTGCCAGCAGTGAAAACGCACTATCCTACGAGCAGTACTTC.

This clone appeared once. This sequence joins TRBV7-7 and TRBJ2-5; no definite D call. CDR3 length: 14 amino acids. Germline V gene data show CDR1 as SSHAT and CDR2 as FNYEAQ (reference sequence). V lost 3 bases, J lost 1 base, and 9 bases lay in between. As DNA, the CDR3 is TGTGCCAGCAGCTTTTTCCCGGGCCAAGAGACCCAGTACTTC. Amino acid sequence: CASSFFPGQETQYF.

This rearrangement joins TRBV11-2 to TRBJ1-5, with unresolved D. This CDR3 has 14 residues. Germline V gene lookup returns CDR1 SGHAT and CDR2 FQNNGV. Trimming shortened V by 5 bases and J by 1 base, and 9 bases separated the two germline ends. The CDR3 loop reads CASSRHGSNQPQHF. The CDR3, as DNA: TGTGCCAGCAGCCGACATGGCAGCAATCAGCCCCAGCATTTT.

This chain connects TRBV15 to TRBJ1-1; D is ambiguous. V was pared by 3 bases and J by 0 bases, with 11 bases between. The CDR3 runs 15 residues. Germline CDR1 reads LNHNV; CDR2 reads YYDKDF (reference sequence). In DNA, the CDR3 is TGTGCCACCAGCAGTCTCGGCGGGATGAACACTGAAGCTTTCTTT. Protein: CATSSLGGMNTEAFF.

The rearrangement uses TRBV5-1 and TRBJ1-1, with D perhaps TRBD1 (6 bases). The V end lost 7 bases, the J end lost 7 bases, and 17 bases lay between the germline ends. The germline CDR1 and CDR2 sequences are SGHRS and YFSETQ. The CDR3 extends over 13 amino acids. This CDR3 is CASRETGQLEAFF. The CDR3 DNA is TGCGCCAGCCGAGAGACAGGACAACTTGAAGCTTTCTTT.

Remarks on this clone: Relative to the germline gene, one junction end is altered; a read error may explain this. This chain uses TRBV7-7 with TRBJ2-7, with 11 nucleotides matching TRBD2. The CDR3 consists of 14 residues. CDR1 and CDR2 from the germline V gene are SSHAT and FNYEAQ (reference sequence). In DNA, the CDR3 is TGTGCTAGCAGCCCGGGGACTAGCGGCTACGAGCAGTACTTC. Translating gives CASSPGTSGYEQYF.

This clone was found once. The chain recombines TRBV7-9 with TRBJ1-2; TRBD1 is a possible D gene (5 bases). Trimming left V 5 bases short and J 5 bases short, with 24 bases between. Germline V lookup: CDR1 SEHNR, CDR2 FQNEAQ (reference sequence). There are 17 residues in the CDR3. The CDR3 DNA reads TGTGCCAGCAGCAACCACGGACAAAAGTCTATCGAATATGGCTACACCTTC. It specifies CASSNHGQKSIEYGYTF.

The chain joins TRBV5-1 to TRBJ2-7; 9 nucleotides agree with TRBD2. The trim removed 4 bases at V and 4 bases at J, leaving 6 bases unmatched. The germline V gene encodes CDR1 SGHRS and CDR2 YFSETQ. The CDR3 has 14 residues. CDR3 nucleotide sequence: TGCGCCAGCAGCGGCGGGGGGGCGTATTACGAGCAGTACTTC. Encoded protein: CASSGGGAYYEQYF. The full variable domain, in which reference TRBV5-1 and TRBJ2-7 provide the parts outside the CDR3, is KAGVTQTPRYLIKTRGQQVTLSCSPISGHRSVSWYQQTPGQGLQFLFEYFSETQRNKGNFPGRFSGRQFSNSRSEMNVSTLELGDSALYLCASSGGGAYYEQYFGPGTRLTVT.